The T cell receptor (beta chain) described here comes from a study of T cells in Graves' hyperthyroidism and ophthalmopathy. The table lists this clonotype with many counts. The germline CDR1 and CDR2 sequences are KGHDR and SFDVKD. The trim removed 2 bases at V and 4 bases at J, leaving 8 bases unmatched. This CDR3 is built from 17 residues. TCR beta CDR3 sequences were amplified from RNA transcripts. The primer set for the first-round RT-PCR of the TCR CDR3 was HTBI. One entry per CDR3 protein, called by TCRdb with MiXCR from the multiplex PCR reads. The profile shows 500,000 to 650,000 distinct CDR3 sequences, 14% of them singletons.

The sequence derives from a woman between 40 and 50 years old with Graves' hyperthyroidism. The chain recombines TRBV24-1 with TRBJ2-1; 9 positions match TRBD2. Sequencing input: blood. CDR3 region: CATSDSETSGYYNEQFF. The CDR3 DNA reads TGTGCCACCAGTGATTCTGAGACTAGCGGCTATTACAATGAGCAGTTCTTC.